These T cell receptor beta chains were read from a single sample in a study of control samples from healthy donors and cancer patients. The repertoire was sequenced with immunoSEQ multiplex PCR; TCRdb's copy has only in-frame clones and lacks some. Among roughly 150,000 clones listed, 89% were seen once. Sample: blood. These receptors originate from a young man in good health. Both conserved end residues are part of each CDR3. The order of the fields is J gene, V gene, D gene, clone size, CDR3 protein, CDR3 DNA. The D gene is left open where the match is weak. Some rows have no size entry. The others give once, few or many, or a class for an expanded clone.

TRBJ2-7,TRBV15,TRBD1,NA,CATSRGSGGPYEQYF,TGTGCCACCAGCAGAGGTTCAGGGGGCCCATACGAGCAGTACTTC
TRBJ1-4,TRBV27,NA,NA,CASSSWHRLATNEKLFF,TGTGCCAGCAGTTCGTGGCACAGGCTTGCAACTAATGAAAAACTGTTTTTT
TRBJ2-7,TRBV4-1,TRBD1,NA,CASSRTGDGGEQYF,TGCGCCAGCAGCCGGACAGGGGATGGTGGCGAGCAGTACTTC
TRBJ2-7,TRBV7-3,NA,once,CASSLDGSGTYEQYF,TGTGCCAGCAGCTTAGATGGTAGCGGAACCTACGAGCAGTACTTC
TRBJ2-1,TRBV4-2,TRBD2,NA,CASSQGVSGGLVEQFF,TGTGCCAGCAGCCAAGGTGTTAGCGGGGGACTCGTCGAGCAGTTCTTC
TRBJ2-5,TRBV5-6,TRBD2,NA,CASSLRTSGRREETQYF,TGTGCCAGCAGCCTCCGGACTAGCGGGAGAAGGGAAGAGACCCAGTACTTC
TRBJ2-1,TRBV12-5,NA,NA,CASGLSASVNNEQFF,TGTGCTAGTGGTTTGTCCGCTAGCGTGAACAATGAGCAGTTCTTC
TRBJ2-2,TRBV7-2,TRBD2,NA,CASSPPGGPFTGELFF,TGTGCCAGCAGCCCCCCGGGGGGGCCCTTCACCGGGGAGCTGTTTTTT
TRBJ1-2,TRBV12-3/TRBV12-4,TRBD1,NA,CASSMGTGGYTF,TGTGCCAGCAGTATGGGGACAGGAGGCTACACCTTC
TRBJ1-1,TRBV5-4,NA,NA,CASSLVRDAEAFF,TGTGCCAGCAGCTTGGTGAGGGACGCTGAAGCTTTCTTT
TRBJ2-1,TRBV5-6,NA,NA,CASRSGQKSYNEQFF,TGTGCCAGCAGGAGCGGACAGAAGTCCTACAATGAGCAGTTCTTC
TRBJ2-3,TRBV4-1,TRBD2,NA,CASSQDGAGEWTDTQYF,TGCGCCAGCAGCCAAGATGGAGCGGGAGAATGGACAGATACGCAGTATTTT
TRBJ1-4,TRBV29-1,TRBD1,NA,CSVRTGGYEKLFF,TGCAGCGTGAGGACAGGGGGATACGAAAAACTGTTTTTT
TRBJ1-5,TRBV19,NA,NA,CASSYEGGGGQPQHF,TGTGCCAGTAGTTATGAAGGCGGGGGCGGACAGCCCCAGCATTTT
TRBJ2-7,TRBV11-2,NA,NA,CASSLDPPGARDEQYF,TGTGCCAGCAGCTTAGATCCCCCAGGGGCCAGGGACGAGCAGTACTTC
TRBJ1-4,TRBV5-1,NA,NA,CASSAGTNEKLFF,TGCGCCAGCAGCGCGGGGACTAATGAAAAACTGTTTTTT
TRBJ2-7,TRBV4-3,TRBD1,NA,CASSQAPGTGKTYEQYF,TGCGCCAGCAGCCAAGCTCCCGGGACAGGGAAAACCTACGAGCAGTACTTC